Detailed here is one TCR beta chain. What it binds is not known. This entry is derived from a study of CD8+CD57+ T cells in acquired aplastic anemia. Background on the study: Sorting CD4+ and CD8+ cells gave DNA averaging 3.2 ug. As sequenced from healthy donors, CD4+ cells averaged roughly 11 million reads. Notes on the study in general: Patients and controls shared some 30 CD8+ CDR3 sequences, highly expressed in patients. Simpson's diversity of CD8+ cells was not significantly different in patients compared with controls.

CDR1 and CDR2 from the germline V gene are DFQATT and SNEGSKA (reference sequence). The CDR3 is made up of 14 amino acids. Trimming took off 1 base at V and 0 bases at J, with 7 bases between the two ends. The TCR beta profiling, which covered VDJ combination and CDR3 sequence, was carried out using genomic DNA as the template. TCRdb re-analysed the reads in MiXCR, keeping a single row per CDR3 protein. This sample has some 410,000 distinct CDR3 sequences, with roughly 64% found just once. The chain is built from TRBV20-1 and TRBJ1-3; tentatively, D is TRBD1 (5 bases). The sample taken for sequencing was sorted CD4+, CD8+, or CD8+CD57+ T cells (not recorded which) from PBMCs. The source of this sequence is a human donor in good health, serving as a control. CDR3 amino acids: CSARGQFSGNTIYF. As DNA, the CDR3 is TGCAGTGCTAGAGGACAGTTCTCTGGAAACACCATATATTTT.